The 21 T cell receptor beta chains below were found in one sample sequenced in a study of cytomegalovirus exposure and HLA in healthy donors. The PCR had 60 Vbeta and 13 Jbeta primers. Only in-frame clones appear in the TCRdb table, and some are missing; sequencing was by immunoSEQ multiplex PCR. The sample holds some 110,000 clones, approximately 80% seen once. The source material was PBMCs. The receptors originated from a middle-aged man in good health and CMV-seronegative.

This chain connects TRBV28 to TRBJ1-1; 10 bases map to TRBD1. This CDR3 spans 14 amino acids. CDR1 is MDHEN, CDR2 SYDVKM, per germline. V was clipped by 6 bases and J by 4 bases; unmatched bases: 5. CDR3 DNA sequence: TGTGCCAGCAGGGGACAGGGGCCTGGCACTGAAGCTTTCTTT. This translates into CASRGQGPGTEAFF.

The V and J genes are TRBV7-2 and TRBJ2-1; TRBD1 might be the D (6 bases). Germline V gene data show CDR1 as SGHTA and CDR2 as FQGNSA. The CDR3 sequence is 14 residues long. Trimming pared 3 bases from V and 6 bases from J, leaving 12 bases between. The CDR3 spells CASSFWDKGNEQFF. The CDR3 DNA follows: TGTGCCAGCAGCTTTTGGGACAAGGGCAATGAGCAGTTCTTC.

This clone occurred once. This chain joins TRBV7-3 and TRBJ1-5; D unresolved. This CDR3 region has 13 residues. Per germline, CDR1 SGHTA and CDR2 FQGTGA. Trimming shortened V by 4 bases and J by 4 bases, and 8 bases separated the two germline ends. The CDR3: CASSSSVNQPQHF. The CDR3 DNA is TGTGCCAGCAGCTCCTCAGTAAATCAGCCCCAGCATTTT.

The genes are TRBV5-6 and TRBJ1-4, with D uncertain. Germline CDR1 reads SGHDT; CDR2 reads YYEEEE. V shed 7 bases and J shed 4 bases, with 17 bases lying between them. CDR3 length equals 15 residues. This CDR3 is CASLTPTSRNEKLFF. The CDR3 nucleotides are TGTGCCAGCCTAACCCCGACATCGCGTAATGAAAAACTGTTTTTT.

The J gene is TRBJ1-1, the V gene TRBV5-1, with 7 bases lining up with TRBD1. CDR1 is SGHRS, CDR2 YFSETQ, per germline. The junction had 14 bases not matched to a gene; V was cut back by 4 bases and J by 5 bases. The CDR3 runs to 16 residues. CDR3 nucleotides: TGCGCCAGCAGCACCACCATACAGGGGCTAGGTACTGAAGCTTTCTTT. Protein sequence: CASSTTIQGLGTEAFF. Drawing the rest from reference TRBV5-1 and TRBJ1-1, the complete variable domain is KAGVTQTPRYLIKTRGQQVTLSCSPISGHRSVSWYQQTPGQGLQFLFEYFSETQRNKGNFPGRFSGRQFSNSRSEMNVSTLELGDSALYLCASSTTIQGLGTEAFFGQGTRLTVV.

About this clone itself: Other DNA sequences within the sample encode an identical CDR3. This rearrangement joins TRBV18 to TRBJ1-1; no definite D call. The V end lost 6 bases, the J end lost 5 bases, and 13 bases lay between the germline ends. The CDR3 loop spans 13 amino acids. Germline CDR1 reads KGHSH; CDR2 reads LQKENI. CDR3 sequence reads: CASSPQGGTEAFF. CDR3 DNA: TGTGCCAGCTCCCCCCAAGGAGGGACTGAAGCTTTCTTT.

The rearrangement uses TRBV14 and TRBJ2-7; D is unresolved. Germline V gene lookup returns CDR1 SGHDN and CDR2 FVKESK. The CDR3 runs to 11 residues. The germline V and J ends were trimmed by 3 bases and 6 bases, with 6 bases remaining between them. The CDR3 nucleotides read TGTGCCAGCAGCCATGCGAGCGAGCAGTACTTC. It translates to CASSHASEQYF.

This clone has only a few counts. The V gene is TRBV6-5, the J gene TRBJ1-1; TRBD1 matches at 8 bases. The V gene's germline CDR1 is MNHEY and CDR2 SVGAGI. CDR3 length: 13 residues. Germline trimming cut 5 bases from V and 6 bases from J; bases unmatched to any gene: 5. The chain's CDR3 is CASSGGQVPEAFF. DNA of the CDR3: TGTGCCAGCAGTGGGGGACAGGTCCCTGAAGCTTTCTTT.

The rearrangement links TRBV7-2 to TRBJ1-1; TRBD1 might be the D (5 bases). This CDR3 comprises 14 residues. Germline CDR1 SGHTA, CDR2 FQGNSA. The germline V and J ends were trimmed by 5 bases and 5 bases, with 15 bases remaining between them. CDR3 protein: CASSPPGGATEAFF. As DNA, the CDR3 is TGTGCCAGCAGCCCCCCGGGCGGGGCTACTGAAGCTTTCTTT.

V is TRBV18 and J is TRBJ1-3; 9 nucleotides agree with TRBD1. This CDR3 is built from 17 residues. V shed 5 bases, J shed 1 base, and the junction held 9 bases outside the gene matches. Germline V gene sequence: CDR1 KGHSH, CDR2 LQKENI. The CDR3 protein is CASSELQGAASGNTIYF. CDR3 DNA sequence: TGTGCCAGCTCAGAATTACAGGGGGCTGCATCTGGAAACACCATATATTTT.

The chain is built from TRBV25-1 and TRBJ1-6; no clear D. The CDR3 has 15 amino acids. Germline-derived CDR1 and CDR2 are MGHDK and SYGVNS. Trimming shortened V by 7 bases and J by 3 bases, and 13 bases separated the two germline ends. CDR3 DNA sequence: TGTGCCAGCACCGAGACTCGGGACTATAATTCACCCCTCCACTTT. Encoded protein: CASTETRDYNSPLHF.

This clone was recorded once. The J gene is TRBJ1-1, the V gene TRBV5-4; D might be TRBD1 (6 bases). The CDR3 runs to 12 residues. Trimming removed 0 bases from V and 11 bases from J, with 11 bases in between. CDR1 is SGHNT and CDR2 is YYREEE in the germline V gene (reference sequence). The CDR3 loop is CASSLVGGGAFF. CDR3 nucleotide sequence: TGTGCCAGCAGCTTGGTTGGGGGCGGGGCTTTCTTT.

The V and J genes are TRBV27 and TRBJ1-5; possibly TRBD1 for D (6 bases). Trimming stripped 2 bases from V and 1 base from J, with 12 bases between. This CDR3 comprises 16 residues. CDR1 is MNHEY, CDR2 SMNVEV, per germline (reference sequence). The CDR3 DNA is TGTGCCAGCAGTTTAACAGGGCTAGGGAGCAATCAGCCCCAGCATTTT. It codes for CASSLTGLGSNQPQHF.

DNA of the CDR3: TGTGCCAGCAGCTTGTCAACAGATAATCAGCCCCAGCATTTT. The encoded protein is CASSLSTDNQPQHF. The chain uses TRBV7-9 and TRBJ1-5; D is ambiguous. Germline values: CDR1 SEHNR, CDR2 FQNEAQ (reference sequence). Trimming left V 3 bases short and J 4 bases short, with 10 bases between. This CDR3 comprises 14 residues.

The chain employs TRBV10-3 and TRBJ2-3; D gene ambiguous. The CDR3 sequence is 16 residues long. V shed 4 bases and J shed 1 base, with 15 bases lying between them. Looked up from germline, CDR1 is ENHRY and CDR2 is SYGVKD. CDR3 coding DNA: TGTGCCATCAGTGCCCACTTCCCCGCCGGCACAGATACGCAGTATTTT. Amino acids: CAISAHFPAGTDTQYF.

This sequence joins TRBV19 and TRBJ2-3; D is perhaps TRBD1 (6 bases). The V end was cut by 7 bases, the J end by 1 base, with 9 bases between. Looked up from germline, CDR1 is LNHDA and CDR2 is SQIVND (reference sequence). The CDR3 is 13 amino acids. The CDR3 loop is CASNPGGTDTQYF. The CDR3 region has the DNA TGTGCCAGTAATCCAGGGGGCACAGATACGCAGTATTTT.

This clone showed up just a few times. The chain uses TRBV7-2 and TRBJ1-2; the D gene is possibly TRBD1 (5 bases). The CDR3 runs to 15 residues. V was clipped by 4 bases and J by 8 bases, with 20 bases between them. The germline CDR1 and CDR2 sequences are SGHTA and FQGNSA. CDR3: CASSSYHGEGNGYTF. The CDR3 region has the DNA TGTGCCAGCAGCTCATATCACGGGGAGGGGAACGGCTACACCTTC.

This clone was recorded once. This sequence joins TRBV7-2 and TRBJ1-1, with D possibly being TRBD1 (5 bases). The CDR3 length is 13 residues. Trimming removed 4 bases from V and 1 base from J, with 7 bases in between. Germline loops: CDR1 SGHTA, CDR2 FQGNSA. CDR3 bases: TGTGCCAGCAGCTGGGGGGGGAACACTGAAGCTTTCTTT. Protein sequence: CASSWGGNTEAFF. The variable domain in full, completed from reference TRBV7-2 and TRBJ1-1, reads GAGVSQSPSNKVTEKGKDVELRCDPISGHTALYWYRQSLGQGLEFLIYFQGNSAPDKSGLPSDRFSAERTGGSVSTLTIQRTQQEDSAVYLCASSWGGNTEAFFGQGTRLTVV.

V usage is TRBV4-3 and J usage is TRBJ1-6; D gene ambiguous. The CDR3 is 15 amino acids. V dropped 0 bases and J dropped 5 bases, with 8 bases sitting between them. CDR1 is LGHNA, CDR2 YSLEER, per germline. CDR3: CASSQDRTNNSPLHF. CDR3 bases: TGCGCCAGCAGCCAAGATAGAACCAATAATTCACCCCTCCACTTT.

The chain recombines TRBV7-9 with TRBJ1-2, with a weak D call TRBD1 (5 bases). Per the germline V gene, CDR1 is SEHNR and CDR2 is FQNEAQ (reference sequence). Trimming cost V 1 base and J 4 bases, with 13 bases left between them. CDR3 length equals 15 residues. The CDR3, as DNA: TGTGCCAGCAGCTTAGGGGCAGGGCCTAGCTATGGCTACACCTTC. It translates to CASSLGAGPSYGYTF.

The chain links TRBV7-2 to TRBJ2-1; D is uncertain. The V and J ends lost 1 base and 2 bases respectively, with 12 bases between them. The CDR3 contains 16 residues. CDR1 is SGHTA and CDR2 is FQGNSA in the germline V gene. The CDR3 spells CASSLGQIVAYNEQFF. Here the CDR3 DNA reads TGTGCCAGCAGCTTAGGGCAGATTGTCGCCTACAATGAGCAGTTCTTC. The entire variable domain, with the rest obtained from reference TRBV7-2 and TRBJ2-1, is as follows: GAGVSQSPSNKVTEKGKDVELRCDPISGHTALYWYRQSLGQGLEFLIYFQGNSAPDKSGLPSDRFSAERTGGSVSTLTIQRTQQEDSAVYLCASSLGQIVAYNEQFFGPGTRLTVL.